The 9 T cell receptor beta chains given below trace back to one sample, sequenced in a study of cytomegalovirus exposure and HLA in healthy donors. Both 60 Vbeta primers and 13 Jbeta primers went into the PCR. Clones were sequenced by immunoSEQ multiplex PCR, and TCRdb holds only the in-frame ones, with some missing. The sample includes about 120,000 clones, over 65% of them seen just once. The sequenced sample consisted of PBMCs. Receptors were obtained from a woman in her forties in good health and CMV-seronegative.

CDR3 loop: CASSVRGIGTGELFF. CDR3 in DNA: TGTGCCAGCAGCGTTAGAGGGATCGGTACCGGGGAGCTGTTTTTT. The rearrangement links TRBV11-2 to TRBJ2-2, with D possibly TRBD2 on 5 matching bases. Between the trimmed V and J ends, which lost 5 bases and 5 bases, there was a span of 15 bases. Germline V gene lookup returns CDR1 SGHAT and CDR2 FQNNGV. This CDR3 has 15 residues.

The chain joins TRBV5-4 to TRBJ2-2; no definite D call. V lost 4 bases, J lost 3 bases, and 16 bases lay in between. The V gene's germline CDR1 is SGHNT and CDR2 YYREEE (reference sequence). This CDR3 spans 16 amino acids. The DNA of the CDR3 is TGTGCCAGCAGCCCCCCCCAACAAAGCGACACCGGGGAGCTGTTTTTT. This gives the protein CASSPPQQSDTGELFF.

V gene TRBV4-2 combines with J gene TRBJ2-5; the match to TRBD1 covers 7 bases. The CDR3 runs to 14 residues. Trimming removed 4 bases from V and 1 base from J; junction bases left unmatched: 3. Per germline, CDR1 LGHNA and CDR2 YNFKEQ. Here the CDR3 DNA reads TGTGCCAGCAGCCGGGGACAGAGCCAAGAGACCCAGTACTTC. Translated, it gives CASSRGQSQETQYF.

The chain joins TRBV18 to TRBJ1-2; 9 bases fit TRBD1. With 0 bases clipped from V and 7 bases from J, the junction kept 0 bases outside the gene matches. The CDR3 has 13 residues. Germline V lookup: CDR1 KGHSH, CDR2 LQKENI. CDR3 DNA: TGTGCCAGCTCACCACCGACAGGGGGTGGCTACACCTTC. Its translation is CASSPPTGGGYTF.

CDR3 sequence: CASYQEGGGNQPQHF. The CDR3 DNA reads as TGTGCCAGTTACCAGGAAGGGGGAGGGAATCAGCCCCAGCATTTT. The rearrangement links TRBV28 to TRBJ1-5; D might be TRBD1 (6 bases). The V gene lost 9 bases and the J gene lost 4 bases, with 19 bases spanning the gap. This CDR3 comprises 15 residues. Germline-derived CDR1 and CDR2 are MDHEN and SYDVKM.

This chain joins TRBV6-5 and TRBJ2-7, with a tentative D call TRBD1 (6 bases). Germline lookup yields CDR1 MNHEY and CDR2 SVGAGI. Trimming cost V 6 bases and J 3 bases, with 12 bases left between them. This CDR3 region has 13 residues. The CDR3: CASSRGQNYEQYF. The CDR3 DNA reads as TGTGCCAGCAGCCGAGGACAGAACTACGAGCAGTACTTC.

The rearrangement uses TRBV2 and TRBJ1-4, with unresolved D. The CDR3 is 15 amino acids. Trimming cost V 6 bases and J 3 bases, with 14 bases left between them. The germline gives CDR1 SNHLY, CDR2 FYNNEI. CDR3 sequence reads: CASRDAMGANEKLFF. In DNA form, the CDR3 reads TGTGCCAGCAGGGACGCTATGGGAGCTAATGAAAAACTGTTTTTT.

The rearrangement joins TRBV21-1 to TRBJ2-5; the table names TRBD2, a call not compared with the DNA. TRBV21-1 is termed a pseudogene. This CDR3 has 21 residues. The CDR3, as DNA: TGTGCCAGCAGCAAAGACGAGTATAGGGGACTAGCGGGAGTCGGACAAGAGACCCAGTACTTC. Protein sequence: CASSKDEYRGLAGVGQETQYF.

V usage is TRBV7-9 and J usage is TRBJ2-3; 9 bases map to TRBD2. This CDR3 has 16 amino acids. V lost 5 bases and J lost 4; bases outside the gene matches: 10. Germline loops: CDR1 SEHNR, CDR2 FQNEAQ (reference sequence). For the CDR3, the DNA is TGTGCCAGCAGCCCACCTGGGACTAGCAACCCAGATACGCAGTATTTT. Protein sequence: CASSPPGTSNPDTQYF.